This T cell receptor beta chain was obtained from a study of spatial heterogeneity in lung cancer. This clonotype was seen many times. TCRdb recomputed calls from the 5' RACE reads with MiXCR, one row per CDR3 protein. The table lists 25,000 to 35,000 distinct CDR3 sequences, about 8.8% of them singletons. Time point reported: sample taken at primary tumor resection. Unsorted whole RNA of tumor, nontumor lung or frozen PBMC was sequenced. J gave up 1 base and V 5 bases, and 9 bases lay outside the gene matches. Germline CDR1 reads DFQATT; CDR2 reads SNEGSKA (reference sequence). This CDR3 comprises 15 residues.

Here the sequenced sample was PBMCs, taken at surgery. The sequence came from a female donor with early-stage non-small cell lung cancer. The J gene is TRBJ2-3, the V gene TRBV20-1, with 7 positions matching TRBD2. The CDR3 reads CSAGARERGTDTQYF. The CDR3 coding sequence is TGCAGTGCTGGTGCGCGGGAGCGAGGCACAGATACGCAGTATTTT.